This T cell receptor (beta chain) was documented in a study of T cells after yellow fever vaccination. The study, taken as a whole, reports: The secondary response was weaker but peaked faster, day 5 versus 15.

On this clonotype: Its specificity is unknown.

One entry per CDR3 protein results from TCRdb running MiXCR on the 5' RACE reads. This table holds fewer than 350,000 distinct CDR3 sequences, roughly 4.3% found once. The TCR was taken from a man younger than 35 who received the YFV17D yellow fever vaccine. The specimen comprised PBMCs, sampled 15 days after the yellow fever booster vaccination.

The DNA for the CDR3 is TGTGCCAGCTCACCTATGGGACAGCACGACTACAATGAGCAGTTCTTC. Its protein product is CASSPMGQHDYNEQFF. The chain uses TRBV18 and TRBJ2-1, with 7 bases aligning to TRBD1. V lost 3 bases and J lost 3; bases outside the gene matches: 8. The CDR3 consists of 16 residues. Germline CDR1 KGHSH, CDR2 LQKENI.